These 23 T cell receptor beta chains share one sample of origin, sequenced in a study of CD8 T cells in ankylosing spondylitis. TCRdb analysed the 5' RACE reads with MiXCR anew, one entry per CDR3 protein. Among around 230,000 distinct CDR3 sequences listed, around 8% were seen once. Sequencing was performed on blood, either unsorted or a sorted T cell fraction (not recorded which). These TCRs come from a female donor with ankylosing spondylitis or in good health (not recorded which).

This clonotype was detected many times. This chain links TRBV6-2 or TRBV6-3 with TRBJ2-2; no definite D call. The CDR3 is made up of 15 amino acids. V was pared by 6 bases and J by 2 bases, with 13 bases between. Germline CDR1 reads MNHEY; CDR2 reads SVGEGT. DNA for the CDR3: TGTGCCAGCAGAAGGGTGGGCGCCAACACCGGGGAGCTGTTTTTT. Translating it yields CASRRVGANTGELFF.

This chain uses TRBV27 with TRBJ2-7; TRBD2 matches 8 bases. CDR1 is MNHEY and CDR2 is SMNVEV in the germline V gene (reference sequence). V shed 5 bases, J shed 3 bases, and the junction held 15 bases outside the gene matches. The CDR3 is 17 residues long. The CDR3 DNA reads TGTGCCAGCAGTCCCCGAGGGGCGGGAGGTCCCGACTACGAGCAGTACTTC. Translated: CASSPRGAGGPDYEQYF.

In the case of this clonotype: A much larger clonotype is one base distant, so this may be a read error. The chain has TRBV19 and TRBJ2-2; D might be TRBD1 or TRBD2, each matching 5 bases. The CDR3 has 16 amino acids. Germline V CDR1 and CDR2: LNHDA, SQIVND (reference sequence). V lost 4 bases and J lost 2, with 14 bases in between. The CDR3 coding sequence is TGTGCCAGTAGTACCATAAGGGGACGAAACACCGGGGAGCTGTTTTTT. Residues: CASSTIRGRNTGELFF.

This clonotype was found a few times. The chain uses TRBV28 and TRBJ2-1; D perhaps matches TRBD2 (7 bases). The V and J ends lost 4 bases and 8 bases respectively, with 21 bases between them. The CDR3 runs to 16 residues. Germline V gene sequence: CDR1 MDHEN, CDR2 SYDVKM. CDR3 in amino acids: CASSSPRRGGDDEQFF. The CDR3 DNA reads TGTGCCAGCAGTTCGCCCCGAAGGGGGGGAGACGATGAGCAGTTCTTC.

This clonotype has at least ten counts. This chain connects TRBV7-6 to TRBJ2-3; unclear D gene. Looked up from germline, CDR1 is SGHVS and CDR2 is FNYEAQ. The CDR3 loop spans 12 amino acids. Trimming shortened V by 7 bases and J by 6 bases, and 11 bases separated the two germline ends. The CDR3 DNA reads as TGTGCCAGCACCCCGGATCATGATACGCAGTATTTT. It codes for CASTPDHDTQYF.

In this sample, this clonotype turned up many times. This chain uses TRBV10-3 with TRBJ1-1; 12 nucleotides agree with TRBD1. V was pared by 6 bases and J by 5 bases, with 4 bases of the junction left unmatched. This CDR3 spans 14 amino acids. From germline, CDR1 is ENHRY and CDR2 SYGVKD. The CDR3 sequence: CAIRTGQGATEAFF. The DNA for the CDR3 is TGTGCCATCAGGACGGGACAGGGGGCAACTGAAGCTTTCTTT.

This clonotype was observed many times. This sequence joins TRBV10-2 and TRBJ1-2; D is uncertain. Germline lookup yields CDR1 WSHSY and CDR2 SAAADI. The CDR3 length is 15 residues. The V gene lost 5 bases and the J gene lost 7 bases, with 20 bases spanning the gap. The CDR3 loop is CASSLSWLGLSGYTF. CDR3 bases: TGCGCCAGCAGTCTTTCGTGGTTGGGCTTAAGTGGCTACACCTTC.

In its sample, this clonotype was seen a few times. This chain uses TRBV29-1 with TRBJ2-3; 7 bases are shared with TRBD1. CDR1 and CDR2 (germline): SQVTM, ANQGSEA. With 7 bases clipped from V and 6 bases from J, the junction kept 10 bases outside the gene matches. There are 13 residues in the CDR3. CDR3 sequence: CSAQDRLGDTQYF. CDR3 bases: TGCAGCGCCCAGGACAGGTTGGGGGATACGCAGTATTTT.

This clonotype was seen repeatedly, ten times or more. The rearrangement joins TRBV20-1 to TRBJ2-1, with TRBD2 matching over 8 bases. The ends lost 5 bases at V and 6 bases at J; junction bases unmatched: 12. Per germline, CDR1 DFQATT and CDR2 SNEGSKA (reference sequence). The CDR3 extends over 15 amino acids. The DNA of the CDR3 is TGCAGTGCTTACAAAACCGGGACTAGAGCCAATGAGCAGTTCTTC. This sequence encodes CSAYKTGTRANEQFF.

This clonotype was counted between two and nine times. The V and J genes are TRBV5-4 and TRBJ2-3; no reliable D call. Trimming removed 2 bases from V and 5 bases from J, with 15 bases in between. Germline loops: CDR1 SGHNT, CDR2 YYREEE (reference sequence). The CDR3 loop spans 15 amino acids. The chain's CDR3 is CASSLTPSLRDTQYF. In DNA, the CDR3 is TGTGCCAGCAGCTTAACTCCCTCGTTGCGAGATACGCAGTATTTT.

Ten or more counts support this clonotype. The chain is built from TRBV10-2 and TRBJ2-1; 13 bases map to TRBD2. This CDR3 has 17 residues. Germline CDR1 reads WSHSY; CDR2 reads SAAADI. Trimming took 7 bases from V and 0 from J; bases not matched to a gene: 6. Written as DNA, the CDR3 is TGCGCCAGCAAGACTAGCGGGAGGAGGGGCTCCTACAATGAGCAGTTCTTC. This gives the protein CASKTSGRRGSYNEQFF.

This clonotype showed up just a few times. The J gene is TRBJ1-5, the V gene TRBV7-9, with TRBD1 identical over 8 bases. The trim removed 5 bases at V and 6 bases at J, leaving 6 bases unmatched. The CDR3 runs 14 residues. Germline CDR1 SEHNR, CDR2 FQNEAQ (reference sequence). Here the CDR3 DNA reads TGTGCCAGCAGCCACAGGGGGGACGGTCAGCCCCAGCATTTT. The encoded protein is CASSHRGDGQPQHF.

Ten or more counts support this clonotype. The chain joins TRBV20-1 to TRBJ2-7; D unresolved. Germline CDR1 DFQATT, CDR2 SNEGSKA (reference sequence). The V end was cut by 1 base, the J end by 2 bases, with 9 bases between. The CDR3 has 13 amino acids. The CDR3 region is CSARGDTAYEQYF. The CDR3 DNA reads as TGCAGTGCTAGAGGCGACACCGCCTACGAGCAGTACTTC.

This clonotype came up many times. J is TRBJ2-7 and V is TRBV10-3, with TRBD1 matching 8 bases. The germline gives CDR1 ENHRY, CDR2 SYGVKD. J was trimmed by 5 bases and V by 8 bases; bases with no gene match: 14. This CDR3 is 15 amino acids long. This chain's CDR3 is CAIPVSDRVRDEQYF. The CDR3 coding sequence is TGTGCCATCCCAGTATCGGACAGGGTAAGGGACGAGCAGTACTTC.

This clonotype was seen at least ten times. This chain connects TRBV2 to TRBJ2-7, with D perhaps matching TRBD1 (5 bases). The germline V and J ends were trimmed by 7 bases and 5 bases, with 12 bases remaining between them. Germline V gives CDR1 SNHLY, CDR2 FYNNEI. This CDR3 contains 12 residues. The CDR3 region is CASMRQGNEQYF. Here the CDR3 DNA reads TGTGCCAGCATGCGGCAGGGAAACGAGCAGTACTTC.

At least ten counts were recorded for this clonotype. The CDR3 spells CSAKEISRGETQYF. The CDR3 DNA follows: TGCAGTGCCAAAGAGATCTCTAGGGGTGAGACCCAGTACTTC. This chain links TRBV20-1 with TRBJ2-5; a possible D gene is TRBD1 (5 bases). Trimming cost V 6 bases and J 5 bases, with 19 bases left between them. This CDR3 contains 14 residues. Germline V gene lookup returns CDR1 DFQATT and CDR2 SNEGSKA (reference sequence).

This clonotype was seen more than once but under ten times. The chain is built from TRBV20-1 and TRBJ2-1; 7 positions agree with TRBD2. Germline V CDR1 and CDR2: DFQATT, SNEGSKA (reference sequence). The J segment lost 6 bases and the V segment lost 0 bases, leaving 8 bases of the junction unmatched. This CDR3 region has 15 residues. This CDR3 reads CSARDLRGLANEQFF. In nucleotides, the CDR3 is TGCAGTGCTAGAGATCTGCGGGGGTTGGCCAATGAGCAGTTCTTC.

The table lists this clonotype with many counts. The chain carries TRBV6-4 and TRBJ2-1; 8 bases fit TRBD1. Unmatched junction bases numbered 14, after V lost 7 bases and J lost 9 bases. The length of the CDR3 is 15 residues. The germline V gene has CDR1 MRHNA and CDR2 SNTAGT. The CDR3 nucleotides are TGTGCCAGCACCCAATTTCAGGGGGCGGCGGGTGAGCAGTTCTTC. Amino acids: CASTQFQGAAGEQFF.

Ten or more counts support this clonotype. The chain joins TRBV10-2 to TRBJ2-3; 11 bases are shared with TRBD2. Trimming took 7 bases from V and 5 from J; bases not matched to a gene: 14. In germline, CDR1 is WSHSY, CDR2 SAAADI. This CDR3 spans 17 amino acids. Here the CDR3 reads CASTTPAALAGGDTQYF. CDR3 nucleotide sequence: TGCGCCAGCACCACCCCGGCGGCTCTAGCGGGAGGAGATACGCAGTATTTT.

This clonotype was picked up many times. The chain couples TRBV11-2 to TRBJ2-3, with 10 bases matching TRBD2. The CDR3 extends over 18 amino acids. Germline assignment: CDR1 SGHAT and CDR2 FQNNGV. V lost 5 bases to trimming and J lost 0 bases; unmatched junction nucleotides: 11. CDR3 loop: CASSRRLAGPTSTDTQYF. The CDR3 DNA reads TGTGCCAGCAGCCGCCGACTAGCGGGCCCGACTAGCACAGATACGCAGTATTTT.

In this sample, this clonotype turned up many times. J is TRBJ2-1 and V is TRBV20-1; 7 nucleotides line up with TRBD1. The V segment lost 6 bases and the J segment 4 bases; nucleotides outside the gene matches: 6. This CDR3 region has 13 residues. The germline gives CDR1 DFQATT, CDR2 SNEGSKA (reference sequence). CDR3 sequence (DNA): TGCAGTGCCGGACAGGCTGGGTACAATGAGCAGTTCTTC. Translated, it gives CSAGQAGYNEQFF.

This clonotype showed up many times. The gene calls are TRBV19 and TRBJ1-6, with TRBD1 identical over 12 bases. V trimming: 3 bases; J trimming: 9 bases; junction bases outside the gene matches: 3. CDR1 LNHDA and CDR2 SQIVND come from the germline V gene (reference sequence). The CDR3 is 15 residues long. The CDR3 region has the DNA TGTGCCAGTAGTATCCCGGGACAGGGGGCTTCACCCCTCCACTTT. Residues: CASSIPGQGASPLHF.

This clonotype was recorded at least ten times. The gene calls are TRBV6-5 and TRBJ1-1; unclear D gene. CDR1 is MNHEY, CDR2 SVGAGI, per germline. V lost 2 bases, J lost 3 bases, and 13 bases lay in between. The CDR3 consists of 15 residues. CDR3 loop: CASSYERVDDTEAFF. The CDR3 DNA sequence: TGTGCCAGCAGTTACGAAAGGGTCGATGACACTGAAGCTTTCTTT.